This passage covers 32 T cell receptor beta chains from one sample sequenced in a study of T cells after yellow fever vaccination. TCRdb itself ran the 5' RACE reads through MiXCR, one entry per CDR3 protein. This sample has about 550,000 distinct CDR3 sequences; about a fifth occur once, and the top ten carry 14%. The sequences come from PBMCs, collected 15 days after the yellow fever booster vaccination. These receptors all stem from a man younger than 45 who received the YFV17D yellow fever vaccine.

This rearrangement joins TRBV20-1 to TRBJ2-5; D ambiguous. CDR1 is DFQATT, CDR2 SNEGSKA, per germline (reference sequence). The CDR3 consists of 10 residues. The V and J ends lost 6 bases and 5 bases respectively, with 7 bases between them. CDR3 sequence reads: CSAHSETQYF. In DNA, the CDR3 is TGCAGTGCCCATTCGGAGACCCAGTACTTC.

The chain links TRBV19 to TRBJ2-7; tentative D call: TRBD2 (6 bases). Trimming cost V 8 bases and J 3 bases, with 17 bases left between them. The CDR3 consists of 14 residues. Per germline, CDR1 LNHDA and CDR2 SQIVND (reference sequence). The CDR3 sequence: CASAPGLQYYEQYF. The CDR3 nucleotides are TGTGCCAGTGCCCCGGGACTTCAATACTACGAGCAGTACTTC.

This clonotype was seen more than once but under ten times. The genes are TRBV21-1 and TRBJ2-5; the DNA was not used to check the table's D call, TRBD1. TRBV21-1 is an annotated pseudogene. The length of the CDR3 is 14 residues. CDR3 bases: TGTGCCAGCAGCGAGCACAGGGTTGTCGAGACCCAGTACTTC. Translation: CASSEHRVVETQYF.

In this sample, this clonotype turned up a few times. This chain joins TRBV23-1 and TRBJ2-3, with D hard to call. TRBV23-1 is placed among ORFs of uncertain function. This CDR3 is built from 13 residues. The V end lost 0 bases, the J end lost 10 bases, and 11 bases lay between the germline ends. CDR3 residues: CASSQSELGAQYF. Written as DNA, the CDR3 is TGCGCCAGCAGTCAATCTGAGCTTGGGGCGCAGTATTTT.

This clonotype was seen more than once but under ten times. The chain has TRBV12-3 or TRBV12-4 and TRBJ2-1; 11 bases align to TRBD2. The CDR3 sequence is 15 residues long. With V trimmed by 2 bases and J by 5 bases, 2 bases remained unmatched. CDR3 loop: CASSLRTSGHNEQFF. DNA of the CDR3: TGTGCCAGCAGTTTACGGACTAGCGGGCACAATGAGCAGTTCTTC.

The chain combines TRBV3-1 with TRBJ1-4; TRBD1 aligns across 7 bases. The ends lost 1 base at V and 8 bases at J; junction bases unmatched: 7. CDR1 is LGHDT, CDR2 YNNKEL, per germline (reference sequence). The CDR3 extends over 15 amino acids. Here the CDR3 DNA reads TGTGCCAGCAGCCAAGGGAGACAGGGAAGGGAAAAACTGTTTTTT. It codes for CASSQGRQGREKLFF.

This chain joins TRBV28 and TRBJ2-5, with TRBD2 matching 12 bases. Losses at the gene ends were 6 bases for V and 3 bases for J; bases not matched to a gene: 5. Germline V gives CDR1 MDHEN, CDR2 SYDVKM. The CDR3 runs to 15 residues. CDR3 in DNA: TGTGCCAGCAGACCACGACTAGCGGGGGAAGAGACCCAGTACTTC. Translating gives CASRPRLAGEETQYF.

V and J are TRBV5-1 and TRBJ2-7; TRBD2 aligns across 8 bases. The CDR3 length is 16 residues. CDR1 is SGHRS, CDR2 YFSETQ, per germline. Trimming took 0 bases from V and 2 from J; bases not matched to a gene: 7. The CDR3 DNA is TGCGCCAGCAGCTTGGTGGGAGCGGGAGCCACCTACGAGCAGTACTTC. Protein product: CASSLVGAGATYEQYF. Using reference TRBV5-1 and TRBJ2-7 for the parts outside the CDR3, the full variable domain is KAGVTQTPRYLIKTRGQQVTLSCSPISGHRSVSWYQQTPGQGLQFLFEYFSETQRNKGNFPGRFSGRQFSNSRSEMNVSTLELGDSALYLCASSLVGAGATYEQYFGPGTRLTVT.

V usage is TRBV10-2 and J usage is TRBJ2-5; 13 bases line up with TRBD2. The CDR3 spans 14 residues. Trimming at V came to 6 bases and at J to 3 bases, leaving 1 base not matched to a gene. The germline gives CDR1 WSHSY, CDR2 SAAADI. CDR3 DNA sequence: TGCGCCAGCAGAGGACTAGCGGGAGAAGAGACCCAGTACTTC. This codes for CASRGLAGEETQYF.

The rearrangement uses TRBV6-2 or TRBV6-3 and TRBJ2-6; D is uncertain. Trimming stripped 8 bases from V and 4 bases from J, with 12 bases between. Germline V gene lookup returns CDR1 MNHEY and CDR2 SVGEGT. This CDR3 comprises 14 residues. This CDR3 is CASSTLAGANVLTF. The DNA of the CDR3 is TGTGCCAGCTCTACATTGGCAGGGGCCAACGTCCTGACTTTC.

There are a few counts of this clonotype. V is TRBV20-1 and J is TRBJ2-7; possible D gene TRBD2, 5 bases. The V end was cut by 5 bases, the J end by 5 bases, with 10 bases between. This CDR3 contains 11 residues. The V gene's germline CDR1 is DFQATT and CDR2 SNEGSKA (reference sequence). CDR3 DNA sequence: TGCAGTGCTCGGACTCCTCACGAGCAGTACTTC. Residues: CSARTPHEQYF.

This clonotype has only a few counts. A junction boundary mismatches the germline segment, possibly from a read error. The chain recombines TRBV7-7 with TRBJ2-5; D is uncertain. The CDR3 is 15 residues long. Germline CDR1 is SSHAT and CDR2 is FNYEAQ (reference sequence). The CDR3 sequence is CASSSTAARKETQYF. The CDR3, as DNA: TGTGCTAGCAGCTCAACTGCGGCTAGAAAAGAGACCCAGTACTTC.

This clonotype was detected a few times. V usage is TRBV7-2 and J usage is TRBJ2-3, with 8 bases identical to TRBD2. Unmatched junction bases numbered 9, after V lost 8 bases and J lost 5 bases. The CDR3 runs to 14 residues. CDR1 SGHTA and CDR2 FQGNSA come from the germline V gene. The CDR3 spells CASGKREYRDTQYF. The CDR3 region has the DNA TGTGCCAGCGGGAAGCGGGAGTATAGAGATACGCAGTATTTT.

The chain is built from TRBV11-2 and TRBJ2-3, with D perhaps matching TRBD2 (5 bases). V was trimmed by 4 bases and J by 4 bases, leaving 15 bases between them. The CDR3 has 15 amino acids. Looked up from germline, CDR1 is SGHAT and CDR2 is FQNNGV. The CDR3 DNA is TGTGCCAGCAGCTCCACTTCGACTATCCCAGATACGCAGTATTTT. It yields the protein CASSSTSTIPDTQYF.

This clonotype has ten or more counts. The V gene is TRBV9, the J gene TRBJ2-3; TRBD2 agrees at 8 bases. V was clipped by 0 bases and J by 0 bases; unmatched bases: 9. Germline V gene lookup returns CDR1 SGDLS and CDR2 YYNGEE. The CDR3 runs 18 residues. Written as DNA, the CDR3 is TGTGCCAGCAGCGTAGCTTTGGGTGCTAGCGGGAGCACAGATACGCAGTATTTT. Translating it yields CASSVALGASGSTDTQYF.

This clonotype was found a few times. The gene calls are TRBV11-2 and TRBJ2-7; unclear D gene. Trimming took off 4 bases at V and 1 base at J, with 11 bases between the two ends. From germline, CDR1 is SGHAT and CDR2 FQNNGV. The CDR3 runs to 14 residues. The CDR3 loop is CASSYPGQSYEQYF. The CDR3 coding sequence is TGTGCCAGCAGCTATCCGGGTCAATCCTACGAGCAGTACTTC.

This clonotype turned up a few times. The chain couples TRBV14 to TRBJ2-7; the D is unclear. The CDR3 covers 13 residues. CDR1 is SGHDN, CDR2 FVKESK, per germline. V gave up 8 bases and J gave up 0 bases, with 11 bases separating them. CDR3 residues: CASHDTRSYEQYF. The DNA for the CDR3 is TGTGCCAGCCACGACACCCGCTCCTACGAGCAGTACTTC.

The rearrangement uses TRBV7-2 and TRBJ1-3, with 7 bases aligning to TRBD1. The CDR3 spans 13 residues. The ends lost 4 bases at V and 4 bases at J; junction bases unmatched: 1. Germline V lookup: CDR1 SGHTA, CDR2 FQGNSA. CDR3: CASSSDRGNTIYF. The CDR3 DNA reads TGTGCCAGCAGCTCGGACAGGGGAAACACCATATATTTT.

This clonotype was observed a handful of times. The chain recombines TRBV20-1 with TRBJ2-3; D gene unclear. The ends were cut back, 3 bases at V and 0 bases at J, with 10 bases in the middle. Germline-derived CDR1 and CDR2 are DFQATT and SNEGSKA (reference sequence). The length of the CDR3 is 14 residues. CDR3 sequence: CSASAPYSTDTQYF. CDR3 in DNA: TGCAGTGCTAGTGCCCCTTATAGCACAGATACGCAGTATTTT.

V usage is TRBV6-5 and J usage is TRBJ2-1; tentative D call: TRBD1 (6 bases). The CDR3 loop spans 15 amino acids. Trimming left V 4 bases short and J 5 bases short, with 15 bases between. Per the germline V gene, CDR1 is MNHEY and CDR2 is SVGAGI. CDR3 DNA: TGTGCCAGCAGTTTTAGGAGCCACAGGGACAATGAGCAGTTCTTC. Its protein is CASSFRSHRDNEQFF.

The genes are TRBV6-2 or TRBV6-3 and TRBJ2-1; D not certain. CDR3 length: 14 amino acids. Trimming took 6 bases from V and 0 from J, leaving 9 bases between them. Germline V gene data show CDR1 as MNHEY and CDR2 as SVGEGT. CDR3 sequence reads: CASRGRSSYNEQFF. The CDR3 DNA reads TGTGCCAGCAGGGGCAGAAGCTCCTACAATGAGCAGTTCTTC.

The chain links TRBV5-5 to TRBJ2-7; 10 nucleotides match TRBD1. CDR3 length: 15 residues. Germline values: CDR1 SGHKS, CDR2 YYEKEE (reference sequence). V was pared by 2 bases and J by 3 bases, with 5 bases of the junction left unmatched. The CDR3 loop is CASSFPGTGVYEQYF. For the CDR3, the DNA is TGTGCCAGCAGCTTTCCGGGGACAGGGGTCTACGAGCAGTACTTC.

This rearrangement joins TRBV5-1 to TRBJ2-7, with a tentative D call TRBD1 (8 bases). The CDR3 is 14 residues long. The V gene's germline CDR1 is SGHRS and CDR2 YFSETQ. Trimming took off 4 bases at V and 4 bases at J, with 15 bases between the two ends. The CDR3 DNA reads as TGCGCCAGCAGCAGCGGGGACAGGATATACGAGCAGTACTTC. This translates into CASSSGDRIYEQYF.

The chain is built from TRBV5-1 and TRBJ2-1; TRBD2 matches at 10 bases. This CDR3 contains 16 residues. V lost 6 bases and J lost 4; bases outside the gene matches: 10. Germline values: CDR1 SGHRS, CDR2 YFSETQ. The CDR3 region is CASMVPSGSAYNEQFF. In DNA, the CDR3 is TGCGCCAGCATGGTACCTAGCGGGAGTGCGTACAATGAGCAGTTCTTC.

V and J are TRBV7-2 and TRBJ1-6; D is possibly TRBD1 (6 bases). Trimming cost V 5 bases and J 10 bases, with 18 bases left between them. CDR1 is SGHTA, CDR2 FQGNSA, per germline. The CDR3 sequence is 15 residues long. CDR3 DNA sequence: TGTGCCAGCAGCACCGGAGGAGGGGGTACGTCACCCCTCCACTTT. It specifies CASSTGGGGTSPLHF.

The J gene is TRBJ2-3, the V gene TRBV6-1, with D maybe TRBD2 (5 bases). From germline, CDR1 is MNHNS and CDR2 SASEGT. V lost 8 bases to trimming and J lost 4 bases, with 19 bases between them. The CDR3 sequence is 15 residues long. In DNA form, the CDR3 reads TGTGCCAGCTGTAGGAATGGTTGGGGAGCAGATACGCAGTATTTT. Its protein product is CASCRNGWGADTQYF.

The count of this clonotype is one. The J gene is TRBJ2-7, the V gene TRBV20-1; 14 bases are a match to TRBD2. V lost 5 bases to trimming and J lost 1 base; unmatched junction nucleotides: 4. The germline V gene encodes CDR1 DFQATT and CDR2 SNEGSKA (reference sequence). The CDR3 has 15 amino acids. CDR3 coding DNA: TGCAGTGCTGGGACTAGCGGGAGTGGATCCTACGAGCAGTACTTC. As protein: CSAGTSGSGSYEQYF.

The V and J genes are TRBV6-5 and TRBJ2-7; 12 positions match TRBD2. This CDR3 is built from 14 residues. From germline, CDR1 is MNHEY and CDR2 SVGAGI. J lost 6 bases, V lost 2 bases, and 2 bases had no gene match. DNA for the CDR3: TGTGCCAGCAGTTACCCGACTAGCGGGAGCGAGCAGTACTTC. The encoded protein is CASSYPTSGSEQYF.

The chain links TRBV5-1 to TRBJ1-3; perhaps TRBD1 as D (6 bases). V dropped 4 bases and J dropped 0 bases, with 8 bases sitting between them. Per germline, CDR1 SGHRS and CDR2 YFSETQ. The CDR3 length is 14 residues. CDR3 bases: TGCGCCAGCAGCCCAGGGGACTCTGGAAACACCATATATTTT. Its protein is CASSPGDSGNTIYF.

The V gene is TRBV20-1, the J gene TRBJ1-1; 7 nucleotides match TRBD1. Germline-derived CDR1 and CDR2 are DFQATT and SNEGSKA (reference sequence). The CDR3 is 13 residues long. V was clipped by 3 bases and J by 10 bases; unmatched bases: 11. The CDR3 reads CSASRGGESVAFF. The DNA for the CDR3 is TGCAGTGCTAGTAGAGGGGGCGAGAGTGTAGCTTTCTTT.

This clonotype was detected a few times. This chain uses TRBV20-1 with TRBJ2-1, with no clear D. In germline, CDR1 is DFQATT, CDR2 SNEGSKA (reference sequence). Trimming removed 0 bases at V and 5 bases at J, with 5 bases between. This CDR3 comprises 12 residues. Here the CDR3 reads CSARDRNNEQFF. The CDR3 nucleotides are TGCAGTGCTAGAGATCGAAACAATGAGCAGTTCTTC.

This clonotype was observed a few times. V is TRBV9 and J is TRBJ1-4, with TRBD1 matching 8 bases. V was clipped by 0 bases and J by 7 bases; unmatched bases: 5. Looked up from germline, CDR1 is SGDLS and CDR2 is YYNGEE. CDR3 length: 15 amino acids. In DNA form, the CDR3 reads TGTGCCAGCAGCGTAGCAGGGGGCCTGGGTGAAAAACTGTTTTTT. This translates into CASSVAGGLGEKLFF.